This T cell receptor beta chain comes out of a study of blood T cell repertoires in COVID-19. Background on the study: The United States, Italy and Spain were the sources of the acute and convalescent COVID-19 samples. Sample material is recorded as cDNA or gDNA derived from T cells, B-cell-depleted T cells, or PBMCs.

Per the original methods: Reference gene primers were amplified, and this amplification served to estimate nucleated cell counts. The method was immunoSEQ multiplex PCR; TCRdb's version includes in-frame clones alone and lacks a portion of them. V, J and clone size are those of that table, while D and trimming were read from the DNA. The table records more than 400,000 clones, approximately 83% of them present only once. Sequencing input: peripheral blood. This TCR was sampled from a human donor in a cohort sampled during active COVID-19.

The CDR3 reads CASSVLGVYNEQFF. In nucleotides, the CDR3 is TGTGCCAGCAGCGTATTAGGGGTTTACAATGAGCAGTTCTTC. This chain uses TRBV9 with TRBJ2-1; TRBD1 might be the D (5 bases). CDR1 is SGDLS, CDR2 YYNGEE, per germline. CDR3 length: 14 residues. V gave up 1 base and J gave up 4 bases, with 9 bases separating them.